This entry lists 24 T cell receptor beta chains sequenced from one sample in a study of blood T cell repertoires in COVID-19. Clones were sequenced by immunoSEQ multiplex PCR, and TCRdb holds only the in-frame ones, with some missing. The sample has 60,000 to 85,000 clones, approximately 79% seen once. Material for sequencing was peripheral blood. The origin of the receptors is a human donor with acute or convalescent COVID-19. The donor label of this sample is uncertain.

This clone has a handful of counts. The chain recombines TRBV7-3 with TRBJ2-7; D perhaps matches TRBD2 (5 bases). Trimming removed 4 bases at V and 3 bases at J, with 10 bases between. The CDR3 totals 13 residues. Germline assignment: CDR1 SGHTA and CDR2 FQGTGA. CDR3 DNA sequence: TGTGCCAGCAGCTCCGGACTGGGCTACGAGCAGTACTTC. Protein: CASSSGLGYEQYF.

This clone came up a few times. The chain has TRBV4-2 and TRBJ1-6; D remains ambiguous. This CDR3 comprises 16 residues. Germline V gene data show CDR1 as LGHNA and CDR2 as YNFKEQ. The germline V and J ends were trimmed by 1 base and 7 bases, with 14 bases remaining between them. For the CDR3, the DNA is TGTGCCAGCAGCCAAGGGTGGAGTCTTAACAATTCACCCCTCCACTTT. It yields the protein CASSQGWSLNNSPLHF.

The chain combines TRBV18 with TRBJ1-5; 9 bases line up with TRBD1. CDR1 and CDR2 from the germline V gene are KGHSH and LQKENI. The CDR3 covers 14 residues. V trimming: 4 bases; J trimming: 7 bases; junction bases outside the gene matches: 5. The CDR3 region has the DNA TGTGCCAGCTCACTTGGACAGGGGCAACAGCCCCAGCATTTT. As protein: CASSLGQGQQPQHF.

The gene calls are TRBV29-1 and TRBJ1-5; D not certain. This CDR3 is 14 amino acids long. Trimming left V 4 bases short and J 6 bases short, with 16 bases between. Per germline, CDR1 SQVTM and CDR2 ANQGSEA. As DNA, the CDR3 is TGCAGCGTTGCTTCTTCCTTCTCGGGTCAGCCCCAGCATTTT. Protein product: CSVASSFSGQPQHF.

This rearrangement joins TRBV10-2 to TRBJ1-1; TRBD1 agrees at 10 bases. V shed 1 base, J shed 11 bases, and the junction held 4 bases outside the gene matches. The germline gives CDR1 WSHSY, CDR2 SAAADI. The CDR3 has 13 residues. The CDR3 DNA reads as TGCGCCAGCAGTGAGTTGGGACAGGGGTATGCTTTCTTT. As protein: CASSELGQGYAFF.

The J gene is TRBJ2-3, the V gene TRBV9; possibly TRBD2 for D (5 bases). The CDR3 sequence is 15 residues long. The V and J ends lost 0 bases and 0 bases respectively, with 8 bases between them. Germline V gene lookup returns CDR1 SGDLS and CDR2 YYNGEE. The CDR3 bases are TGTGCCAGCAGCGTAGCAGCGGTGAGCACAGATACGCAGTATTTT. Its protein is CASSVAAVSTDTQYF.

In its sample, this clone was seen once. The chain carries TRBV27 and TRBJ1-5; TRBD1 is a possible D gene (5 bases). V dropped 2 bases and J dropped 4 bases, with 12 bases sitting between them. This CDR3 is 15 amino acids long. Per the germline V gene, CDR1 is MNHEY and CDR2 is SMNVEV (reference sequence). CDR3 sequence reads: CASSLRWGGNQPQHF. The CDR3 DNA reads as TGTGCCAGCAGTTTAAGGTGGGGGGGGAATCAGCCCCAGCATTTT.

CDR3 protein: CAWSMLALYNEQFF. For the CDR3, the DNA is TGTGCCTGGAGTATGCTAGCGCTTTACAATGAGCAGTTCTTC. The rearrangement joins TRBV30 to TRBJ2-1, with D tentatively TRBD2 (6 bases). This CDR3 is 14 amino acids long. CDR1 GTSNPN and CDR2 SVGIG come from the germline V gene (reference sequence). Trimming left V 2 bases short and J 4 bases short, with 12 bases between.

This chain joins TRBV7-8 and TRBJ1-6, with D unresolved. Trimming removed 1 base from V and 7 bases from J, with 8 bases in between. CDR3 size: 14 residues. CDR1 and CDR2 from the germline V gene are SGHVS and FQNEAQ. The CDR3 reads CASSLVGVNSPLHF. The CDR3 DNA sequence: TGTGCCAGCAGCTTAGTCGGGGTCAATTCACCCCTCCACTTT.

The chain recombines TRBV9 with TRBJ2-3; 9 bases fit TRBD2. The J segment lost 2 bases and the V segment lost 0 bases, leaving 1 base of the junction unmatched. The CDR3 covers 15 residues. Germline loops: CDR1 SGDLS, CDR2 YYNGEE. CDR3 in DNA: TGTGCCAGCAGCGTAGGACTAGCGGCCACAGATACGCAGTATTTT. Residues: CASSVGLAATDTQYF.

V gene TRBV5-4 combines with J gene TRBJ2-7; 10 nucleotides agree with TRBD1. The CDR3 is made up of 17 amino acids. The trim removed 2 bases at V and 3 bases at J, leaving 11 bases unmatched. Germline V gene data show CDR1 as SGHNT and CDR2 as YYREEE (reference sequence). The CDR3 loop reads CASSLGQGGRGNYEQYF. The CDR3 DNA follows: TGTGCCAGCAGCTTAGGACAGGGGGGCAGGGGCAACTACGAGCAGTACTTC.

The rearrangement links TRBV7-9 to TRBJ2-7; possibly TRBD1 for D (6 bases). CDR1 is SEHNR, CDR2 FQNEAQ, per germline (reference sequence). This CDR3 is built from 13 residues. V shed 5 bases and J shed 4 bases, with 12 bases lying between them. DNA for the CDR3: TGTGCCAGCAGCGCCGGGACACTGTACGAGCAGTACGTC. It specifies CASSAGTLYEQYV.

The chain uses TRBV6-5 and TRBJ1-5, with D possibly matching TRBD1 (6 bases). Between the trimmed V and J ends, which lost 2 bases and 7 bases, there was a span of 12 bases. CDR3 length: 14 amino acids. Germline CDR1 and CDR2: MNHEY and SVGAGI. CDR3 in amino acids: CASSYEAGEQPQHF. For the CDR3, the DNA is TGTGCCAGCAGTTACGAGGCAGGGGAGCAGCCCCAGCATTTT.

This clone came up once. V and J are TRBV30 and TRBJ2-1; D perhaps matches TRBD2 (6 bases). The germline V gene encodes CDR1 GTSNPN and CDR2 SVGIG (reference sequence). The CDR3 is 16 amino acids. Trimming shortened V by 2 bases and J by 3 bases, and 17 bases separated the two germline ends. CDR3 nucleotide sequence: TGTGCCTGGAGTATCAAAGGGAGGAGGATCTACAATGAGCAGTTCTTC. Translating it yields CAWSIKGRRIYNEQFF.

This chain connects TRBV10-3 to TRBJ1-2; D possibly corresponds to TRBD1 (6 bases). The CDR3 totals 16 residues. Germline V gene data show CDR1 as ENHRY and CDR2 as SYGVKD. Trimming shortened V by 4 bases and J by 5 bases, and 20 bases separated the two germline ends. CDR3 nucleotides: TGTGCCATCAGTGGGAAGGGGGGGTCCGAATGGTATGGCTACACCTTC. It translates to CAISGKGGSEWYGYTF.

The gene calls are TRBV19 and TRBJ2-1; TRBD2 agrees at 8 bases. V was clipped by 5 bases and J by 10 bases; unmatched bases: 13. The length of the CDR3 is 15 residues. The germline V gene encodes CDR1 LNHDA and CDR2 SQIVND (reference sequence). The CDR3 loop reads CASSPGLEAGGEQFF. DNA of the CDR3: TGTGCCAGTAGTCCGGGACTAGAGGCCGGGGGGGAGCAGTTCTTC.

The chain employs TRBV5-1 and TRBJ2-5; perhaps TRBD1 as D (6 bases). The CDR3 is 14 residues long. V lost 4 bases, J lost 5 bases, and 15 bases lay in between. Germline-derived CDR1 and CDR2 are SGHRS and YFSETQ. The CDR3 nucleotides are TGCGCCAGCAGCCCCGCAGGGGCCATGGAGACCCAGTACTTC. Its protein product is CASSPAGAMETQYF.

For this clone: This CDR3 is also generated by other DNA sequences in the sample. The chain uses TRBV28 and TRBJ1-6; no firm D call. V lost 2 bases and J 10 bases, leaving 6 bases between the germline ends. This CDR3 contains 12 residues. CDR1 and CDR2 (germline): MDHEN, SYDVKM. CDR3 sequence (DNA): TGTGCCAGCAGTTTAAGTGAGTCACCCCTCCACTTT. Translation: CASSLSESPLHF.

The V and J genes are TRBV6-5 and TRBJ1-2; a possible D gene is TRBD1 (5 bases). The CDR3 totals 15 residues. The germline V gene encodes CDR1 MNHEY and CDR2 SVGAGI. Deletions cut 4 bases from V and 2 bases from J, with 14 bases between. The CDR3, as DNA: TGTGCCAGCAGTTTCCGACAGCAGGAGAACTATGGCTACACCTTC. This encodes CASSFRQQENYGYTF.

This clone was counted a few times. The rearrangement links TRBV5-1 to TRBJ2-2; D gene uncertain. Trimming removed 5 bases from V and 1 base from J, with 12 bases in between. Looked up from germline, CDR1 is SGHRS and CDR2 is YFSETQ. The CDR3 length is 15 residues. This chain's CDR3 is CASSADLVNTGELFF. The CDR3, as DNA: TGCGCCAGCAGTGCCGACCTAGTGAACACCGGGGAGCTGTTTTTT.

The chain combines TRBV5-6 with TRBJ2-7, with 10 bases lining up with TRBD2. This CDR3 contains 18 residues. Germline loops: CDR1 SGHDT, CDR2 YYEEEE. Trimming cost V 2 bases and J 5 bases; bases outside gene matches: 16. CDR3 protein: CASSFIGARTSGRNEQYF. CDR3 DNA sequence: TGTGCCAGCAGCTTTATCGGGGCCCGGACTAGCGGTCGCAACGAGCAGTACTTC.

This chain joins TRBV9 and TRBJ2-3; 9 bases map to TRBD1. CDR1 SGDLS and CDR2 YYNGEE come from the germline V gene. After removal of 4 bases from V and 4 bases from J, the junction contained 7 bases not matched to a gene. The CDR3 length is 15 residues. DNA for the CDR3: TGTGCCAGCAGCCCGTCGACAGGGGGGGCAGATACGCAGTATTTT. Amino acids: CASSPSTGGADTQYF.

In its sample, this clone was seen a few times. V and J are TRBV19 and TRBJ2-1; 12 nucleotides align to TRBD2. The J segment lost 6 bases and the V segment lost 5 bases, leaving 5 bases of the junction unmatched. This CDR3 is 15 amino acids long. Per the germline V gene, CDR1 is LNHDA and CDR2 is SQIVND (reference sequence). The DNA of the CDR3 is TGTGCCAGTAGTTCAAGGACTAGCGGGGCCAATGAGCAGTTCTTC. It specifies CASSSRTSGANEQFF.

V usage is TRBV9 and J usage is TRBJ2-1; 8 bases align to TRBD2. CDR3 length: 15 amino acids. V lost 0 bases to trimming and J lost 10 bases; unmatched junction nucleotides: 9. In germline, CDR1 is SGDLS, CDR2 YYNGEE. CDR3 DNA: TGTGCCAGCAGCGTAGGACTAGCGTCCCCGGGGGAGCAGTTCTTC. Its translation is CASSVGLASPGEQFF.